This entry features one TCR beta chain sequence. Its cognate antigen is unknown. This sample is drawn from a study of shared clonotypes between healthy human individuals. Overall study: A donor's plate count was three for CD4 naive and three for CD4 memory; CD8 naive had two and CD8 memory one.

This CDR3 has 16 amino acids. Germline CDR1 and CDR2: SGHDT and YYEEEE. Trimming took off 2 bases at V and 0 bases at J, with 15 bases between the two ends. CD8 cells classed as naive were CD45RO-negative and positively selected for CCR7, excluding terminally differentiated effector memory CD45RA+ cells. Donors comprised healthy HIV-negative adults lacking recent acute infections or vaccinations. The donors were all Caucasian adults (living in Nashville, Tennessee). Clones were read by immunoSEQ multiplex PCR, and TCRdb kept only the in-frame ones, dropping some. The sample yields some 600,000 clones, roughly 96% seen once. Regarding the study as a whole: The study generally estimated greater richness for naive than memory subsets.

The sample taken for sequencing was naive CD8+ T cells sorted from blood. This sequence originates from a woman aged 30 to 39 in good health. The rearrangement links TRBV5-6 to TRBJ2-7; tentatively, D is TRBD1 (6 bases). Here the CDR3 reads CASSLRTALLSYEQYF. CDR3 bases: TGTGCCAGCAGCTTACGGACAGCCCTACTCTCCTACGAGCAGTACTTC.